Listed here is a single T cell receptor beta chain. Its antigen is still unknown. One junction end does not reproduce the germline sequence, and a read error may be involved. The CDR3 runs 19 residues. Germline CDR1 reads DFQATT; CDR2 reads SNEGSKA (reference sequence). RNA was extracted from bulk tissue without any cell sorting. Three rounds of nested PCR, following a modified ARM-PCR protocol, produced the TCRbeta library. TCRdb redid the calling of the multiplex PCR reads with MiXCR, one entry per CDR3 protein. The repertoire includes 70,000 to 80,000 distinct CDR3 sequences, 55% to 80% of them detected once, and approximately 10% sits in the top ten. This sample stems from a study of tumor and adjacent non-tumor tissue in lung cancer. Across the whole study: The cohort had under 15 adenocarcinoma, 2 squamous cell and 1 small cell patients. Samples averaged around 4.2 million productive TCRbeta reads each. Study conclusions and caveats: Shorter survival was associated with higher TCR diversity in tumors. Top 100 clones took a larger repertoire share in normal lung.

This rearrangement joins TRBV20-1 to TRBJ2-7; the D gene could be TRBD1 or TRBD2 (5 bases each). The sample consisted of lung tumor tissue. This receptor was taken from a woman in her forties with non-small cell lung cancer. CDR3 bases: TGCAGTGCTAGAGATGTCTTTGTGGGCGTGAACGACAAGACTACGGGGCAGTACTTT. Its translation is CSARDVFVGVNDKTTGQYF.